Detailed here is one T cell receptor beta chain. PCR involved 60 Vbeta and 13 Jbeta primers. TCRdb keeps only in-frame clones here, not all; method: immunoSEQ multiplex PCR. The table lists 90,000 to 120,000 clones, 60% to 85% of them singletons, with about 5% in the top ten. The data were obtained in a study of cytomegalovirus exposure and HLA in healthy donors. The V gene's germline CDR1 is SGHKS and CDR2 YYEKEE (reference sequence). Trimming pared 4 bases from V and 7 bases from J, leaving 12 bases between. This CDR3 contains 14 residues. The source is a female donor in good health and CMV-seropositive. Material for sequencing was PBMCs. V gene TRBV5-5 combines with J gene TRBJ1-6; possible D gene TRBD1, 5 bases. The CDR3 here is CASSAGRKNSPLHF. The DNA for the CDR3 is TGTGCCAGCAGCGCGGGACGGAAGAATTCACCCCTCCACTTT.